This entry lists 14 T cell receptor beta chains sequenced from one sample in a study of shared clonotypes between healthy human individuals. Generated by immunoSEQ multiplex PCR, the TCRdb table keeps only in-frame clones and is missing some. This table has around 1.9 million clones, about 92% appearing once. Naive CD8 cells, CD45RO-negative and positively selected for CCR7, excluded terminally differentiated effector memory CD45RA+ cells. Material: naive CD8+ T cells from PBMCs. These receptors were collected from a man aged 18 to 30 in good health. Some clones in this sample may be carry-over from other donors' samples.

The chain employs TRBV5-4 and TRBJ2-7, with D possibly being TRBD2 (5 bases). Trimming stripped 3 bases from V and 0 bases from J, with 7 bases between. CDR1 SGHNT and CDR2 YYREEE come from the germline V gene (reference sequence). The CDR3 length is 13 residues. Here the CDR3 reads CASSSGDSYEQYF. CDR3 bases: TGTGCCAGCAGCTCCGGGGACTCCTACGAGCAGTACTTC.

The chain has TRBV19 and TRBJ2-2, with D perhaps given as TRBD1 or TRBD2 (6 bases each). V was cut by 3 bases and J by 4 bases, with 12 bases left in between. This CDR3 comprises 15 residues. Germline V CDR1 and CDR2: LNHDA, SQIVND (reference sequence). This CDR3 is CASSIIGGGTGELFF. The DNA for the CDR3 is TGTGCCAGTAGTATTATCGGGGGCGGCACCGGGGAGCTGTTTTTT.

The chain is built from TRBV27 and TRBJ2-7, with D uncertain. CDR1 and CDR2 from the germline V gene are MNHEY and SMNVEV (reference sequence). V gave up 0 bases and J gave up 3 bases, with 12 bases separating them. CDR3 length: 15 residues. CDR3 in DNA: TGTGCCAGCAGTTTATCCCGGCAGTACCTCTACGAGCAGTACTTC. Translated: CASSLSRQYLYEQYF.

This chain joins TRBV7-2 and TRBJ2-1; D ambiguous. V lost 3 bases and J 0 bases, leaving 9 bases between the germline ends. Germline CDR1 reads SGHTA; CDR2 reads FQGNSA. This CDR3 spans 15 amino acids. This CDR3 reads CASSFQASSYNEQFF. Here the CDR3 DNA reads TGTGCCAGCAGCTTTCAGGCGAGCTCCTACAATGAGCAGTTCTTC.

The gene calls are TRBV4-2 and TRBJ1-2; D is uncertain. The length of the CDR3 is 12 residues. Germline V gene lookup returns CDR1 LGHNA and CDR2 YNFKEQ. The V and J ends lost 6 bases and 5 bases respectively, with 10 bases between them. DNA for the CDR3: TGTGCCAGCAGAATTAACCCTTATGGCTACACCTTC. It encodes CASRINPYGYTF.

J is TRBJ2-1 and V is TRBV10-2; D might be TRBD2 (5 bases). Trimming left V 6 bases short and J 12 bases short, with 9 bases between. Looked up from germline, CDR1 is WSHSY and CDR2 is SAAADI. The CDR3 contains 10 residues. This CDR3 is CASREGRQFF. DNA for the CDR3: TGCGCCAGCAGAGAGGGAAGGCAGTTCTTC.

The chain couples TRBV30 to TRBJ2-3; D is unresolved. The CDR3 length is 12 residues. Germline values: CDR1 GTSNPN, CDR2 SVGIG (reference sequence). Between the trimmed V and J ends, which lost 2 bases and 5 bases, there was a span of 8 bases. The CDR3 reads CAWSNFLDTQYF. CDR3 DNA: TGTGCCTGGAGTAACTTTTTAGATACGCAGTATTTT.

The chain recombines TRBV30 with TRBJ2-5; D is perhaps TRBD1 or TRBD2 (6 bases each). CDR1 and CDR2 (germline): GTSNPN, SVGIG (reference sequence). This CDR3 comprises 14 residues. V was cut by 2 bases and J by 5 bases, with 15 bases left in between. CDR3 nucleotide sequence: TGTGCCTGGAGTCGGGGGCGTAGCTGGGAGACCCAGTACTTC. It yields the protein CAWSRGRSWETQYF.

With regard to this clone: Different DNA sequences within this sample yield the same CDR3. This chain connects TRBV29-1 to TRBJ2-7, with TRBD2 matching over 10 bases. The germline V gene has CDR1 SQVTM and CDR2 ANQGSEA. The V and J ends lost 6 bases and 4 bases, in that order; junction bases with no gene match: 3. This CDR3 is built from 12 residues. The CDR3 protein is CSVAGGPYEQYF. In DNA, the CDR3 is TGCAGCGTAGCGGGAGGGCCTTACGAGCAGTACTTC.

The chain links TRBV6-6 to TRBJ2-1; D may be TRBD2 (5 bases). Germline values: CDR1 MNHNY, CDR2 SVGAGI (reference sequence). The CDR3 length is 14 residues. V dropped 7 bases and J dropped 0 bases, with 10 bases sitting between them. The CDR3 protein is CASKVGSSYNEQFF. The CDR3 region has the DNA TGTGCCAGCAAAGTGGGGAGCTCCTACAATGAGCAGTTCTTC.

The chain is built from TRBV4-3 and TRBJ2-1; D gene ambiguous. The CDR3 runs to 14 residues. CDR1 LGHNA and CDR2 YSLEER come from the germline V gene. The V and J ends lost 1 base and 8 bases respectively, with 12 bases between them. CDR3 in amino acids: CASSQGTTADEQFF. The CDR3 DNA follows: TGCGCCAGCAGCCAAGGTACAACTGCGGATGAGCAGTTCTTC.

The chain combines TRBV27 with TRBJ2-7; 7 bases map to TRBD1. CDR1 is MNHEY, CDR2 SMNVEV, per germline (reference sequence). Unmatched junction bases numbered 6, after V lost 2 bases and J lost 5 bases. The CDR3 contains 14 residues. DNA for the CDR3: TGTGCCAGCAGTTTACAGGGGGATATGAACGAGCAGTACTTC. Amino acids: CASSLQGDMNEQYF.

The V and J genes are TRBV4-1 and TRBJ1-1, with D unclear. This CDR3 is 13 amino acids long. The germline V and J ends were trimmed by 6 bases and 1 base, with 9 bases remaining between them. The germline gives CDR1 MGHRA, CDR2 YSYEKL. In nucleotides, the CDR3 is TGCGCCAGCAGTTACGTAACGAACACTGAAGCTTTCTTT. This codes for CASSYVTNTEAFF.

This chain links TRBV7-9 with TRBJ2-7, with a weak D call TRBD1 (5 bases). Germline lookup yields CDR1 SEHNR and CDR2 FQNEAQ (reference sequence). The CDR3 extends over 14 amino acids. Trimming pared 5 bases from V and 2 bases from J, leaving 13 bases between. CDR3 amino acids: CASSHYGHPYEQYF. Here the CDR3 DNA reads TGTGCCAGCAGCCACTATGGACACCCCTACGAGCAGTACTTC.